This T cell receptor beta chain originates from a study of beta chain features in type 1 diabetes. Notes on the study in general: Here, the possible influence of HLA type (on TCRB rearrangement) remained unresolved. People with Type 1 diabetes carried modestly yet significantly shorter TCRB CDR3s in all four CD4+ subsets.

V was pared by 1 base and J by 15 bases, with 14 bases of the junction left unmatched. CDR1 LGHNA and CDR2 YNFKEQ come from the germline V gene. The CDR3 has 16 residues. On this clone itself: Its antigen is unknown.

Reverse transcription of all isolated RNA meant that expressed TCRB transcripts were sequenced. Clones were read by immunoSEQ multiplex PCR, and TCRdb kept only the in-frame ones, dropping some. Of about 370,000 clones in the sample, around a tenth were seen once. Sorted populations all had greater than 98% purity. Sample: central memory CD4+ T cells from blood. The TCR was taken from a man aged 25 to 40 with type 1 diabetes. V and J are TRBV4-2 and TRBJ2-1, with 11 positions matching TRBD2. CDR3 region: CASSQVTGLAATSRFF. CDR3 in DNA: TGTGCCAGCAGCCAAGTGACGGGACTAGCGGCCACTTCGAGGTTCTTC.